Below are 32 T cell receptor beta chains sequenced from a single sample in a study of blood T cell repertoires in COVID-19. Sequencing was performed with immunoSEQ multiplex PCR; in TCRdb, only in-frame clones are kept and a portion is missing. The data hold roughly 450,000 clones, with about nine tenths observed a single time. The specimen sequenced was PBMCs or T cells enriched from blood (not recorded which). These receptors were collected from a man aged 18 to 29 who had recovered from COVID-19.

This clone was recorded only once. Other DNA sequences of this sample code for an identical CDR3. V usage is TRBV18 and J usage is TRBJ1-1; the D gene is possibly TRBD1 (5 bases). This CDR3 contains 14 residues. CDR1 and CDR2 (germline): KGHSH, LQKENI. Trimming stripped 3 bases from V and 1 base from J, with 9 bases between. The CDR3 protein is CASSPRQKNTEAFF. The CDR3 DNA reads TGTGCCAGCTCACCGCGACAGAAGAACACTGAAGCTTTCTTT.

The chain recombines TRBV3-1 (or the pseudogene TRBV3-2) with TRBJ1-6; D is undetermined. This CDR3 has 15 amino acids. Germline assignment: CDR1 LGHDT and CDR2 YNNKEL (reference sequence). Trimming pared 4 bases from V and 5 bases from J, leaving 12 bases between. CDR3 nucleotides: TGTGCCAGCAGCCCAATAGGGCGGGATAATTCACCCCTCCACTTT. This codes for CASSPIGRDNSPLHF.

This chain joins TRBV13 and TRBJ2-5, with 9 bases matching TRBD1. Germline CDR1 and CDR2: PRHDT and FYEKMQ (reference sequence). CDR3 size: 14 residues. With 3 bases clipped from V and 4 bases from J, the junction kept 3 bases outside the gene matches. The CDR3 DNA reads as TGTGCCAGCAGCTTGGGGACAGGGTCAGAGACCCAGTACTTC. Translated: CASSLGTGSETQYF.

This sequence joins TRBV6-1 and TRBJ1-3; D ambiguous. With 1 base removed from V and 4 bases from J, the gap between germline ends came to 11 bases. This CDR3 spans 15 amino acids. In germline, CDR1 is MNHNS, CDR2 SASEGT. CDR3 nucleotide sequence: TGTGCCAGCAGTGAAGTATTATCGGGAGGAAACACCATATATTTT. Amino acids: CASSEVLSGGNTIYF.

This clone has just a few counts. The J gene is TRBJ1-3, the V gene TRBV3-1 (or the pseudogene TRBV3-2); D gene uncertain. Trimming stripped 0 bases from V and 0 bases from J, with 15 bases between. This CDR3 is built from 18 residues. Germline lookup yields CDR1 LGHDT and CDR2 YNNKEL (reference sequence). The CDR3 sequence is CASSQERQRLSSGNTIYF. DNA of the CDR3: TGTGCCAGCAGCCAAGAGCGGCAGCGCCTTTCCTCTGGAAACACCATATATTTT.

The J gene is TRBJ1-2, the V gene TRBV7-2, with D uncertain. CDR3 length equals 12 residues. V was trimmed by 2 bases and J by 4 bases, leaving 5 bases between them. Per germline, CDR1 SGHTA and CDR2 FQGNSA. This CDR3 reads CASSLTAYGYTF. Here the CDR3 DNA reads TGTGCCAGCAGCTTAACAGCCTATGGCTACACCTTC.

The gene calls are TRBV14 and TRBJ2-1; 14 positions agree with TRBD2. Germline trimming cut 3 bases from V and 9 bases from J; bases unmatched to any gene: 10. Germline lookup yields CDR1 SGHDN and CDR2 FVKESK. The CDR3 extends over 17 amino acids. The CDR3, as DNA: TGTGCCAGCAGCCAGGGCGGACTAGCGGGAGGTGCTGGTGAGCAGTTCTTC. This gives the protein CASSQGGLAGGAGEQFF.

V usage is TRBV9 and J usage is TRBJ2-6, with a possible D match to TRBD1 (6 bases). The CDR3 runs 18 residues. Germline values: CDR1 SGDLS, CDR2 YYNGEE. Trimming removed 2 bases at V and 2 bases at J, with 17 bases between. The CDR3 region is CASSVPSGEWPGANVLTF. In DNA form, the CDR3 reads TGTGCCAGCAGCGTCCCTTCAGGGGAGTGGCCTGGGGCCAACGTCCTGACTTTC.

The CDR3 loop is CASSIEASSEQYF. The CDR3, as DNA: TGTGCCAGTAGTATAGAAGCAAGTAGCGAGCAGTACTTC. The chain is built from TRBV19 and TRBJ2-7; no clear D gene. The CDR3 loop spans 13 amino acids. V gave up 0 bases and J gave up 6 bases, with 9 bases separating them. Germline V gene sequence: CDR1 LNHDA, CDR2 SQIVND (reference sequence). The entire variable domain, with the rest obtained from reference TRBV19 and TRBJ2-7, is as follows: DGGITQSPKYLFRKEGQNVTLSCEQNLNHDAMYWYRQDPGQGLRLIYYSQIVNDFQKGDIAEGYSVSREKKESFPLTVTSAQKNPTAFYLCASSIEASSEQYFGPGTRLTVT.

This rearrangement joins TRBV5-1 to TRBJ2-5, with 11 nucleotides matching TRBD2. V trimming: 7 bases; J trimming: 2 bases; junction bases outside the gene matches: 10. This CDR3 comprises 16 residues. Germline V gene sequence: CDR1 SGHRS, CDR2 YFSETQ. The chain's CDR3 is CASGEPRTSGQETQYF. The CDR3 DNA sequence: TGCGCCAGCGGCGAACCAAGGACTAGCGGGCAAGAGACCCAGTACTTC.

This clone was seen a handful of times. This chain uses TRBV6-6 with TRBJ2-2; a possible D gene is TRBD2 (6 bases). From germline, CDR1 is MNHNY and CDR2 SVGAGI (reference sequence). Trimming pared 5 bases from V and 2 bases from J, leaving 15 bases between. The CDR3 sequence is 16 residues long. CDR3 DNA: TGTGCCAGCAGTCCCCGGGACTGGGTAAACACCGGGGAGCTGTTTTTT. The encoded protein is CASSPRDWVNTGELFF.

The chain has TRBV5-1 and TRBJ2-7, with 7 bases that match TRBD1. From germline, CDR1 is SGHRS and CDR2 YFSETQ. The CDR3 runs to 17 residues. J lost 1 base, V lost 3 bases, and 13 bases had no gene match. As DNA, the CDR3 is TGCGCCAGCAGCTCGAGGGACGGACAGGTGAAGTCCTACGAGCAGTACTTC. Translation: CASSSRDGQVKSYEQYF.

The V and J genes are TRBV4-2 and TRBJ1-2; D is unresolved. Germline V gives CDR1 LGHNA, CDR2 YNFKEQ. The length of the CDR3 is 19 residues. Deletions cut 4 bases from V and 7 bases from J, with 31 bases between. CDR3 nucleotide sequence: TGTGCCAGCAGCCCGGCCCGGTGGGTCAAGACCGAATTAGCGGGTGGCTACACCTTC. The encoded protein is CASSPARWVKTELAGGYTF.

J is TRBJ2-4 and V is TRBV18, with D unresolved. V gave up 5 bases and J gave up 0 bases, with 5 bases separating them. The CDR3 has 13 amino acids. The germline gives CDR1 KGHSH, CDR2 LQKENI. DNA of the CDR3: TGTGCCAGCTCATCCCTAGCCAAAAACATTCAGTACTTC. Translating gives CASSSLAKNIQYF.

The chain carries TRBV10-3 and TRBJ1-1, with D uncertain. Germline V gene sequence: CDR1 ENHRY, CDR2 SYGVKD. This CDR3 has 13 residues. Trimming left V 6 bases short and J 4 bases short, with 12 bases between. The CDR3 region has the DNA TGTGCCATCAGAGCACAGAATCCCACTGAAGCTTTCTTT. It codes for CAIRAQNPTEAFF.

The chain recombines TRBV18 with TRBJ1-5; unclear D gene. The CDR3 loop spans 14 amino acids. Trimming took 5 bases from V and 0 from J, leaving 8 bases between them. Per the germline V gene, CDR1 is KGHSH and CDR2 is LQKENI. The CDR3 DNA reads TGTGCCAGCTCAGAGCTCGTTAGCAATCAGCCCCAGCATTTT. Protein product: CASSELVSNQPQHF.

A single count supports this clone. The chain carries TRBV5-6 and TRBJ1-2; 12 bases fit TRBD1. Germline V gene sequence: CDR1 SGHDT, CDR2 YYEEEE. The V and J ends lost 4 bases and 3 bases, in that order; junction bases with no gene match: 7. The CDR3 covers 16 residues. The CDR3 nucleotides read TGTGCCAGCAGCCGTCCCGGGACAGGGGGCGACTATGGCTACACCTTC. It encodes CASSRPGTGGDYGYTF.

This CDR3 is CASSLTAGDSYEQYF. The CDR3 DNA is TGCGCCAGCAGCTTGACGGCGGGGGACTCCTACGAGCAGTACTTC. The chain employs TRBV5-1 and TRBJ2-7, with TRBD2 matching over 7 bases. Germline V gene lookup returns CDR1 SGHRS and CDR2 YFSETQ. Unmatched junction bases numbered 4, after V lost 1 base and J lost 0 bases. The CDR3 totals 15 residues.

The chain employs TRBV5-6 and TRBJ1-1, with a possible D match to TRBD1 (6 bases). The length of the CDR3 is 19 residues. The germline V gene has CDR1 SGHDT and CDR2 YYEEEE. With 4 bases removed from V and 0 bases from J, the gap between germline ends came to 25 bases. CDR3 amino acids: CASSQSPWTRDTLNTEAFF. The CDR3 DNA reads TGTGCCAGCAGCCAATCTCCCTGGACACGGGACACATTGAACACTGAAGCTTTCTTT.

The genes are TRBV2 and TRBJ1-1; D not certain. CDR3 size: 13 residues. The V gene lost 4 bases and the J gene lost 1 base, with 7 bases spanning the gap. Per germline, CDR1 SNHLY and CDR2 FYNNEI. The CDR3: CASSADKNTEAFF. For the CDR3, the DNA is TGTGCCAGCAGTGCCGACAAGAACACTGAAGCTTTCTTT.

The genes are TRBV24-1 and TRBJ2-1; TRBD1 is a possible D gene (6 bases). CDR1 is KGHDR and CDR2 is SFDVKD in the germline V gene. CDR3 length equals 14 residues. The V and J ends lost 9 bases and 3 bases respectively, with 14 bases between them. This CDR3 reads CATSRGRGYNEQFF. CDR3 sequence (DNA): TGTGCCACCTCTCGAGGCAGGGGCTACAATGAGCAGTTCTTC.

The CDR3 nucleotides are TGTGCCAGCAGTACCAGATGGGAGACCCAGTACTTC. Translation gives CASSTRWETQYF. The chain carries TRBV12-3 or TRBV12-4 and TRBJ2-5, with D unresolved. Between the trimmed V and J ends, which lost 5 bases and 5 bases, there was a span of 9 bases. The CDR3 sequence is 12 residues long.

V usage is TRBV9 and J usage is TRBJ1-1; a weak D match, TRBD1 (5 bases). V was clipped by 0 bases and J by 0 bases, with 9 bases between them. This CDR3 is built from 15 residues. Germline values: CDR1 SGDLS, CDR2 YYNGEE. CDR3 protein: CASSVGAGMNTEAFF. The CDR3 DNA is TGTGCCAGCAGCGTAGGGGCAGGGATGAACACTGAAGCTTTCTTT.

The chain links TRBV11-2 to TRBJ1-1; possibly TRBD1 for D (5 bases). The CDR3 contains 13 residues. In germline, CDR1 is SGHAT, CDR2 FQNNGV. Trimming shortened V by 1 base and J by 7 bases, and 10 bases separated the two germline ends. CDR3 sequence (DNA): TGTGCCAGCAGCTTAGCAGGGTTTGGTGAAGCTTTCTTT. This codes for CASSLAGFGEAFF. The full variable domain, rest sourced from reference TRBV11-2 and TRBJ1-1, is EAGVAQSPRYKIIEKRQSVAFWCNPISGHATLYWYQQILGQGPKLLIQFQNNGVVDDSQLPKDRFSAERLKGVDSTLKIQPAKLEDSAVYLCASSLAGFGEAFFGQGTRLTVV.

The chain is built from TRBV10-1 and TRBJ1-2; 7 bases fit TRBD1. The CDR3 is 14 amino acids. After removal of 7 bases from V and 2 bases from J, the junction contained 7 bases not matched to a gene. Germline CDR1 is WNHNN and CDR2 is SYGVQD (reference sequence). The DNA of the CDR3 is TGCGCCAGCACGATGGACAGGACAAACTATGGCTACACCTTC. It encodes CASTMDRTNYGYTF.

This clone was seen a handful of times. The J gene is TRBJ1-1, the V gene TRBV5-6, with 7 bases that match TRBD1. Germline-derived CDR1 and CDR2 are SGHDT and YYEEEE. With 2 bases clipped from V and 5 bases from J, the junction kept 3 bases outside the gene matches. The CDR3 runs 13 residues. DNA for the CDR3: TGTGCCAGCAGCTTACAGGGGAAGACTGAAGCTTTCTTT. Translation gives CASSLQGKTEAFF.

V and J are TRBV5-6 and TRBJ1-1; TRBD1 aligns across 7 bases. This CDR3 has 15 residues. CDR1 and CDR2 from the germline V gene are SGHDT and YYEEEE. The trim removed 4 bases at V and 0 bases at J, leaving 6 bases unmatched. The CDR3 DNA follows: TGTGCCAGCAGCGAAGCCGGGACAGTGAACACTGAAGCTTTCTTT. Translation gives CASSEAGTVNTEAFF.

This clone came up a few times. The chain uses TRBV6-1 and TRBJ1-1; D uncertain. The CDR3 has 14 residues. The germline CDR1 and CDR2 sequences are MNHNS and SASEGT. Trimming stripped 2 bases from V and 0 bases from J, with 7 bases between. The CDR3 nucleotides read TGTGCCAGCAGTGAAACGGAGTTGAACACTGAAGCTTTCTTT. The encoded protein is CASSETELNTEAFF.

The V and J genes are TRBV10-3 and TRBJ1-1, with no clear D. Trimming took off 3 bases at V and 5 bases at J, with 10 bases between the two ends. The germline CDR1 and CDR2 sequences are ENHRY and SYGVKD. This CDR3 spans 13 amino acids. CDR3 nucleotide sequence: TGTGCCATCAGTGAAGGGAGAAGAACTGAAGCTTTCTTT. This translates into CAISEGRRTEAFF.

The chain uses TRBV5-1 and TRBJ1-2; a possible D gene is TRBD1 (6 bases). V was cut by 1 base and J by 6 bases, with 10 bases left in between. Germline CDR1 reads SGHRS; CDR2 reads YFSETQ. The CDR3 length is 13 residues. The CDR3 sequence is CASSLQAGDGYTF. CDR3 coding DNA: TGCGCCAGCAGCTTGCAGGCAGGGGATGGCTACACCTTC.

The chain carries TRBV19 and TRBJ1-2; D might be TRBD1 (6 bases). This CDR3 is built from 10 residues. Trimming took off 10 bases at V and 6 bases at J, with 9 bases between the two ends. Germline V gene sequence: CDR1 LNHDA, CDR2 SQIVND (reference sequence). CDR3 in amino acids: CATYRDGYTF. The CDR3 nucleotides read TGTGCCACCTACAGGGATGGCTACACCTTC.

The chain's CDR3 is CASSPTRGYEQYF. Here the CDR3 DNA reads TGTGCCAGCAGCCCAACCAGAGGGTACGAGCAGTACTTC. The chain links TRBV2 to TRBJ2-7, with D possibly TRBD2 on 5 matching bases. V lost 6 bases and J lost 4, with 13 bases in between. Germline lookup yields CDR1 SNHLY and CDR2 FYNNEI. This CDR3 has 13 residues.